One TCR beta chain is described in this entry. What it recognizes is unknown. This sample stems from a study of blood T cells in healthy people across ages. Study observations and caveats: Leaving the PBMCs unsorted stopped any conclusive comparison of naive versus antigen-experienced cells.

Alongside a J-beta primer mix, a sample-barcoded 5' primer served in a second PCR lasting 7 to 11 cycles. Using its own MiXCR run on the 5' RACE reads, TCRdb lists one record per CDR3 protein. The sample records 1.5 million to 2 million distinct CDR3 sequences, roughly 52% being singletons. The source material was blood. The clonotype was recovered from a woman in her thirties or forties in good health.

The CDR3 spells CARSKRGPNNEQYF. The CDR3 DNA reads TGTGCCAGAAGTAAGAGGGGGCCGAACAATGAGCAGTACTTC. The V gene is TRBV27, the J gene TRBJ2-5; 7 bases are shared with TRBD1. This CDR3 has 14 amino acids. V trimming: 9 bases; J trimming: 11 bases; junction bases outside the gene matches: 18. Germline lookup yields CDR1 MNHEY and CDR2 SMNVEV (reference sequence).